Below, one T cell receptor (beta chain) is given with its context. The method was immunoSEQ multiplex PCR; TCRdb's version includes in-frame clones alone and lacks a portion of them. The table includes 280,000 or so clones, over 75% detected once. The data originate from a study of blood T cell repertoires in COVID-19. Per germline, CDR1 ENHRY and CDR2 SYGVKD. V lost 2 bases and J lost 4, with 8 bases in between. The CDR3 spans 13 residues. Sequencing was performed on PBMCs or T cells enriched from blood (not recorded which). The rearrangement uses TRBV10-3 and TRBJ1-2; no firm D call. The sequence came from a man aged 30 to 39 who had recovered from COVID-19. CDR3 in amino acids: CAISEGSIYGYTF. CDR3 coding DNA: TGTGCCATCAGTGAGGGCAGTATCTATGGCTACACCTTC.